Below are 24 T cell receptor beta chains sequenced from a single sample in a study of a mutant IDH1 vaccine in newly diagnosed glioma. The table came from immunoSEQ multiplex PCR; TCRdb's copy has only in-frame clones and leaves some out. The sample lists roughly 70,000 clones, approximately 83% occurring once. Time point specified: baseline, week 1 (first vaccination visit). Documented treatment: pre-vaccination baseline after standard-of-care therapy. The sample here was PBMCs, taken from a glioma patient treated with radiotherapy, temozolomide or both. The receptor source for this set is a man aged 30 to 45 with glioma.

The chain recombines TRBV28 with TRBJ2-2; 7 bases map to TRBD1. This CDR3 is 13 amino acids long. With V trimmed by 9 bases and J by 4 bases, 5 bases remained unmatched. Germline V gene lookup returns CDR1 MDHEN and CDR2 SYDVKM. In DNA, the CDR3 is TGTGCCAGTCAGACAGGGATCACCGGGGAGCTGTTTTTT. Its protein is CASQTGITGELFF.

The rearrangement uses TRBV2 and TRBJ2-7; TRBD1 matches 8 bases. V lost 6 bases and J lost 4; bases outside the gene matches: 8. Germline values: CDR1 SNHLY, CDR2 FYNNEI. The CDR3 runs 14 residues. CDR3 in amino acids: CASSRGREGYEQYF. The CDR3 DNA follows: TGTGCCAGCAGCAGGGGGCGCGAGGGTTACGAGCAGTACTTC.

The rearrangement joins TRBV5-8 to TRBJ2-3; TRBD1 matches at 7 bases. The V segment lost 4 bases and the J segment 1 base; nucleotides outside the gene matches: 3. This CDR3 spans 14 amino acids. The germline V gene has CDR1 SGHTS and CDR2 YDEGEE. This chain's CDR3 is CASSPGTGTDTQYF. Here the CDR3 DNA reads TGTGCCAGCAGCCCGGGGACAGGCACAGATACGCAGTATTTT.

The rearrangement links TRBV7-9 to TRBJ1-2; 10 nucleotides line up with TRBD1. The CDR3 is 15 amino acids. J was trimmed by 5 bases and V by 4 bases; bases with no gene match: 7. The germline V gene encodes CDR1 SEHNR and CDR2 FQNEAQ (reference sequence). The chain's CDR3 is CASSYPGQGQYGYTF. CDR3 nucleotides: TGTGCCAGCAGCTACCCGGGACAGGGGCAGTATGGCTACACCTTC.

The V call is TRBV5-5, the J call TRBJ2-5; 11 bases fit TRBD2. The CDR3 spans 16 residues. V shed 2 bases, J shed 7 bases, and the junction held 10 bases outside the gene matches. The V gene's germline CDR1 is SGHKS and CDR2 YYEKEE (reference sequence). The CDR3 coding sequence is TGTGCCAGCAGCTTTCCCTCTACTAGCGGGGGTGGGACCCAGTACTTC. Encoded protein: CASSFPSTSGGGTQYF.

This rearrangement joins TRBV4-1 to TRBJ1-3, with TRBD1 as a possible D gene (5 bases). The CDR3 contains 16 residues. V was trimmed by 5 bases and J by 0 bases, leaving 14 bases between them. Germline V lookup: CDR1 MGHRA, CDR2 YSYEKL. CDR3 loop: CASSSLDRYSGNTIYF. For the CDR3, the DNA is TGCGCCAGCAGCTCCTTAGACAGATACTCTGGAAACACCATATATTTT.

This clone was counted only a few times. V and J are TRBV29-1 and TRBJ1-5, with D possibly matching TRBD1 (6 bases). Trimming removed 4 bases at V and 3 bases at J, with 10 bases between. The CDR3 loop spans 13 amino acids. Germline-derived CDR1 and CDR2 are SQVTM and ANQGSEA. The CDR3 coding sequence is TGCAGCGTTGCGGACAGATTCAATCAGCCCCAGCATTTT. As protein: CSVADRFNQPQHF.

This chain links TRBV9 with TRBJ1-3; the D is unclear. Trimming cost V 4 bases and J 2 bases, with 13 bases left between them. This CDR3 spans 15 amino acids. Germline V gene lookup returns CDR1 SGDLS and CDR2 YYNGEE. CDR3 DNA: TGTGCCAGCAGCACCCGCGGGGTTCCTGGAAACACCATATATTTT. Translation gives CASSTRGVPGNTIYF.

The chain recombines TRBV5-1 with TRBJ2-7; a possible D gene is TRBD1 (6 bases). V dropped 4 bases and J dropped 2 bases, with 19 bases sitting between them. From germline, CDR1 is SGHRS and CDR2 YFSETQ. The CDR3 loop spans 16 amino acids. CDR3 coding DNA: TGCGCCAGCAGCCTCAAGACAGGACTGGGGACCTACGAGCAGTACTTC. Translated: CASSLKTGLGTYEQYF. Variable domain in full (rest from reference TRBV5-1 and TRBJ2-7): KAGVTQTPRYLIKTRGQQVTLSCSPISGHRSVSWYQQTPGQGLQFLFEYFSETQRNKGNFPGRFSGRQFSNSRSEMNVSTLELGDSALYLCASSLKTGLGTYEQYFGPGTRLTVT.

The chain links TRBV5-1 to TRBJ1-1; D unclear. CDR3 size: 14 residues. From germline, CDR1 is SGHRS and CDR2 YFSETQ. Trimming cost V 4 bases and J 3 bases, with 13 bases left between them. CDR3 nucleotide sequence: TGCGCCAGCAGCCGTAACGCGGGCTACACTGAAGCTTTCTTT. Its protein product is CASSRNAGYTEAFF.

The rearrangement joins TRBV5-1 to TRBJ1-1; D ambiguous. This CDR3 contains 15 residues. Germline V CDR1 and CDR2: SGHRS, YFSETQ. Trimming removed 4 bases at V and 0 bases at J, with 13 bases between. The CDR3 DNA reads TGCGCCAGCAGCACCTTAACAGACCTGAACACTGAAGCTTTCTTT. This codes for CASSTLTDLNTEAFF.

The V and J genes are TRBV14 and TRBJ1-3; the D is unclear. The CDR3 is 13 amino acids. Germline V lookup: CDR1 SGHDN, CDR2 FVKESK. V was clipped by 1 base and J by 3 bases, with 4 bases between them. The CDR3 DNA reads TGTGCCAGCAGCCAAGCGGGTGGAAACACCATATATTTT. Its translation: CASSQAGGNTIYF.

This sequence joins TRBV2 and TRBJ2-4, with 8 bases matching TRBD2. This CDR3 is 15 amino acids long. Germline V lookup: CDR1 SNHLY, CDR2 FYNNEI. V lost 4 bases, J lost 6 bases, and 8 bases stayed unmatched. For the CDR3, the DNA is TGTGCCAGCAGTGTTACGGGGGGGGCCGCAAACATTCAGTACTTC. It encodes CASSVTGGAANIQYF.

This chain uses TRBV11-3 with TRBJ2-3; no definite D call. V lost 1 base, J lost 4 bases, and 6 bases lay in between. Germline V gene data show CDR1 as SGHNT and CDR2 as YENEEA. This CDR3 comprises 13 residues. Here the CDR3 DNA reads TGTGCCAGCAGCTTAGGAGGCCCAGATACGCAGTATTTT. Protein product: CASSLGGPDTQYF.

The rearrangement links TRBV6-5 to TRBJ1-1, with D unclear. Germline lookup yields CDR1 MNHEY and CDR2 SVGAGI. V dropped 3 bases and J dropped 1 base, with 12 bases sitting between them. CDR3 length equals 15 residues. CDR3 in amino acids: CASSYETLPNTEAFF. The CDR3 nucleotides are TGTGCCAGCAGTTATGAGACCCTTCCGAACACTGAAGCTTTCTTT.

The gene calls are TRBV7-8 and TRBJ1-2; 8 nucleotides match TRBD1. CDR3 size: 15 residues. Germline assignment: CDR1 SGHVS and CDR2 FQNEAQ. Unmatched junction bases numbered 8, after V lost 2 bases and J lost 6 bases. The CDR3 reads CASSLWTDRVHGYTF. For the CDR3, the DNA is TGTGCCAGCAGCTTATGGACGGACAGGGTCCATGGCTACACCTTC.

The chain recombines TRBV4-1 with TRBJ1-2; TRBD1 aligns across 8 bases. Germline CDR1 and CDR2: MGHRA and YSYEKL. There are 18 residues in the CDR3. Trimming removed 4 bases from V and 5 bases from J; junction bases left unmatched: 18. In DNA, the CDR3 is TGCGCCAGCAGCCTCCGCCGGACCGGGACAGGAGAACTTTATGGCTACACCTTC. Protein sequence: CASSLRRTGTGELYGYTF.

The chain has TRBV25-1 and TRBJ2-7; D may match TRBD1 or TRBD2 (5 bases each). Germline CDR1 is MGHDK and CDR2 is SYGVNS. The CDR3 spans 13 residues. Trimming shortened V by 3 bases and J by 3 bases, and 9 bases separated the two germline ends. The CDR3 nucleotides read TGTGCCAGCAGTGAGGGACGGCACTACGAGCAGTACTTC. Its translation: CASSEGRHYEQYF.

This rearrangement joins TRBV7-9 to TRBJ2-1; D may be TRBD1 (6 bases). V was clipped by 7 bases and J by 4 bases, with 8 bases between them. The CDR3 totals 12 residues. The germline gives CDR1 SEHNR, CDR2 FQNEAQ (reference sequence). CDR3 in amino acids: CASTQGYNEQFF. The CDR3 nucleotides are TGTGCCAGCACCCAGGGGTACAATGAGCAGTTCTTC.

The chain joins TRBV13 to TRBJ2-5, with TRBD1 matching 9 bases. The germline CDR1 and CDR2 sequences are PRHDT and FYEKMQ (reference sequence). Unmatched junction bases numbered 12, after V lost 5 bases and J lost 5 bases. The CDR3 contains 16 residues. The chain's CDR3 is CASSLGTGTMGETQYF. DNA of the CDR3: TGTGCCAGCAGCCTCGGGACAGGGACAATGGGGGAGACCCAGTACTTC.

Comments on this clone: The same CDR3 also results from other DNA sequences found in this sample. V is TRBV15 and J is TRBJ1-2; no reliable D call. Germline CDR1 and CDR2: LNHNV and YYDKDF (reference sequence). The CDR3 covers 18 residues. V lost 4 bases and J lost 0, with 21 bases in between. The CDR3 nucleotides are TGTGCCACCAGCAAGACTCCTCCTGGGGTCTTAGCTAACTATGGCTACACCTTC. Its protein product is CATSKTPPGVLANYGYTF.

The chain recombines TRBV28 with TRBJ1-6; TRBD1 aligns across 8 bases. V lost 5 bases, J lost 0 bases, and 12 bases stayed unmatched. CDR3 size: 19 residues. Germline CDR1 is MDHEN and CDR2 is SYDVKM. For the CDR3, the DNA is TGTGCCAGCAGTCAGCCGCCGGGACAGGTCAGCTCCTATAATTCACCCCTCCACTTT. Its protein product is CASSQPPGQVSSYNSPLHF.

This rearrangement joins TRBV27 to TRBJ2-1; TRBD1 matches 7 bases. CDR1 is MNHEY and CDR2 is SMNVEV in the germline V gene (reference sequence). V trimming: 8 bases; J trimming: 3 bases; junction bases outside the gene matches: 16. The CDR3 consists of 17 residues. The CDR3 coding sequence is TGTGCCAGCCCCCCATCCTTAGGGGACAGCAACTACAATGAGCAGTTCTTC. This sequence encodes CASPPSLGDSNYNEQFF.

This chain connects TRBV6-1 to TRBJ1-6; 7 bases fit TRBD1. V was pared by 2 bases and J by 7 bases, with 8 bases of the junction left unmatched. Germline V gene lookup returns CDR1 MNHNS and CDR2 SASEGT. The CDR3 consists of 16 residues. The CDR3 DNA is TGTGCCAGCAGTGAAAGGCTACGCAGGGGGAATTCACCCCTCCACTTT. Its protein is CASSERLRRGNSPLHF.